The present T cell receptor beta chain was sequenced within a study of T cells in Graves' hyperthyroidism and ophthalmopathy. RNA transcripts provided the source from which TCR beta CDR3 regions were amplified. When the TCR CDR3 underwent first-round RT-PCR, the HTBI primer set was used. TCRdb processed the multiplex PCR reads anew with MiXCR; each CDR3 protein has one entry. This sample carries hundreds of thousands of distinct CDR3 sequences, roughly a third of them seen once, and the ten largest clones take roughly 30%. This CDR3 contains 18 residues. From germline, CDR1 is SGHTA and CDR2 FQGNSA. Trimming took 6 bases from V and 7 from J, leaving 30 bases between them. The study left out patients who had uncontrolled infection, other autoimmune disease, pregnancy or lactation.

The V and J genes are TRBV7-2 and TRBJ1-1; D is unclear. The TCR was taken from a woman aged 40-49 years with Graves' hyperthyroidism. The sample consisted of blood. The DNA of the CDR3 is TGTGCCAGCAGTCTCTTGAGTGTGGACCCCCTTGTTCGGGGTGAAGCTTTCTTT. Its translation is CASSLLSVDPLVRGEAFF.